This record covers a single TCR beta chain. Its binding antigen is unknown. Qualities for individual bases were not recorded, and no much larger clone is one base off. From its cysteine to its phenylalanine, the CDR3 spans 14 amino acids. Only the CDR3 DNA is retained, 42 bases long and in frame from the first base. Unmatched junction bases come to 8, with V trimmed by 4 bases and J by 4 bases. The CDR1 and CDR2 encoded by the germline V gene are SQVTM and ANQGSEA. Amplification of full-length TCR variable regions was done by 5' RACE PCR using constant-region reverse primers, and this step was followed by semi-nested PCR with Nested Universal Primer A. Using the ReliaPrep RNA Cell Miniprep System, total RNA was extracted, and the SMARTer RACE 5'/3' Kit was then used to reverse transcribe the RNA into 5'RACE-ready cDNA. An Illumina MiSeq was used to sequence the full-length TCR alpha and beta libraries, which had been barcoded with multiplex adaptors. Turning to the authors' computational methods: For each of nine subset-tissue groups, sequencing data from the five patients were pooled, and the groups were then compared using unsupervised clustering of TCR gene usage. The Morisita-Horn index, with shared sequences weighted by their contribution to each repertoire, was used to calculate repertoire similarity. In TCRdb, the public reads were trimmed at Q25 with fastp and aligned with MiXCR, with productive beta chains retained. Rows matching on CDR3 protein sequence are summarized as one entry with the most common DNA and genes. In this record, the V and J calls reflect TCRdb's handling and not the investigators' own analysis. The sample yields under 65,000 distinct CDR3 sequences; roughly 20% were counted once. Of the sample, about 2.9% falls within the top ten clones.

The data derive from a study (dated by TCRdb to about 2015). Turning to the overall study: Whether tumor-infiltrating Tregs in breast cancer are recruited from blood Tregs or converted in situ from other CD4+ T cell subsets was tested.

Cells that were CD4+CD25+CD127-/low were isolated as Tregs. Tregs, naive and memory CD4+ T cells from tumor, blood and ipsilateral draining lymph nodes of 5 or 6 breast cancer patients underwent full-length TCR alpha and beta sequencing. Tumor tissue, along with lymph nodes from ipsilateral axillary dissection, was perfused with PBS, minced, and then digested using collagenase I and hyaluronidase. Sorted cell populations were confirmed by FACS to exceed 90% purity. On the study overall, not on this receptor specifically: The TCR gene usage of tumor memory CD4+ T cells clustered together with blood and lymph node memory CD4+ cells and with lymph node naive CD4+ cells. The greatest overlap of tumor-infiltrating Treg TCR alpha and beta sequences was with tumor naive CD4+ T cells, followed next by blood naive CD4+ T cells. The larger-cohort validation was restricted to a single TCR beta V-J rearrangement rather than whole repertoires.

The receptor's source is a female donor with breast cancer. This sequence uses TRBV29-1 and TRBJ1-1; 8 bases in the middle match TRBD1. Input material: tumor-infiltrating Tregs sorted from the breast tumor. The sequenced DNA is TGCAGCGTTGGCCGGGGCACAGGGGGCACTGAAGCTTTCTTT. This encodes CSVGRGTGGTEAFF.